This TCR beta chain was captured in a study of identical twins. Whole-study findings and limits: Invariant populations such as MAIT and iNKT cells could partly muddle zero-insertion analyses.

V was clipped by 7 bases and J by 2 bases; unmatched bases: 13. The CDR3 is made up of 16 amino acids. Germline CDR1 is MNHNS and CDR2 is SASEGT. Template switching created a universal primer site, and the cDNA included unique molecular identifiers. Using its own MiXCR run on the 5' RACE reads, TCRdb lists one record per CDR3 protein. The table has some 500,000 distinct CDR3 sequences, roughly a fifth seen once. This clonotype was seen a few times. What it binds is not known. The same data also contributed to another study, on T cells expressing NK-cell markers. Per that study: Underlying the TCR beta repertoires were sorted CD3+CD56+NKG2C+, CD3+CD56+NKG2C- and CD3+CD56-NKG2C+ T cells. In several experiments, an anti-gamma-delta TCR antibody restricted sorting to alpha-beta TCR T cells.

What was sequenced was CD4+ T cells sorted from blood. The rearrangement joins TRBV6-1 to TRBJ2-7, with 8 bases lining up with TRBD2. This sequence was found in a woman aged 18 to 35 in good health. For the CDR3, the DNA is TGTGCCAGCATGGTTGACTGGGGGCGGGAGGCCTACGAGCAGTACTTC. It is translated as CASMVDWGREAYEQYF.